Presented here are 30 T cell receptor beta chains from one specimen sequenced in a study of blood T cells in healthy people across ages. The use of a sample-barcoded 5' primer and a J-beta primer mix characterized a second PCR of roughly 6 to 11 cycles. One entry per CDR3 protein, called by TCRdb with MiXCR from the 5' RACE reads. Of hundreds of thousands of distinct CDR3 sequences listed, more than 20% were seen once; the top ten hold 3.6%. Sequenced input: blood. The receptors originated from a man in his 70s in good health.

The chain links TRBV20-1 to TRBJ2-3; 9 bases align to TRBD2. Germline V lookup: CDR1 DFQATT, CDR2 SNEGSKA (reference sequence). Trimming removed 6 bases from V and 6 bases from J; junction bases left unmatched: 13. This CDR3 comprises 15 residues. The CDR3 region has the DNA TGCAGTGCCCCCCGGGGCGGGAGGGCCCTGGATACGCAGTATTTT. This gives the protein CSAPRGGRALDTQYF.

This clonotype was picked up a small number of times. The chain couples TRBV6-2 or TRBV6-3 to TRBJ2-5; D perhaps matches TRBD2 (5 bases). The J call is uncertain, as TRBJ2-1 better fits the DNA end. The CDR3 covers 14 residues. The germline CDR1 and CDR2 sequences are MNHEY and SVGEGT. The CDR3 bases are TGTGCCAGCAGTTACCTTAGCGTCCGGAGTGAGCAGTTCTTC. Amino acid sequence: CASSYLSVRSEQFF.

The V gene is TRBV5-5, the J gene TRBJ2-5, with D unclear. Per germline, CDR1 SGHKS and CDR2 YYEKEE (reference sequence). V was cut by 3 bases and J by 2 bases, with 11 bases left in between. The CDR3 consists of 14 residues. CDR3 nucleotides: TGTGCCAGCAGCTCGTCCCCAGGTCAAGAGACCCAGTACTTC. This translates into CASSSSPGQETQYF. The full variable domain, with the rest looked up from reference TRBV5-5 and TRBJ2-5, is DAGVTQSPTHLIKTRGQQVTLRCSPISGHKSVSWYQQVLGQGPQFIFQYYEKEERGRGNFPDRFSARQFPNYSSELNVNALLLGDSALYLCASSSSPGQETQYFGPGTRLLVL.

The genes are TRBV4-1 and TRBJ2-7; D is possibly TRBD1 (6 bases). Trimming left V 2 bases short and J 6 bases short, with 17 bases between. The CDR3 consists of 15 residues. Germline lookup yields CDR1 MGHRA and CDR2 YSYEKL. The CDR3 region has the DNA TGCGCCAGCAGCCAAATAGCAGCAGGGGTCCGCGAGCAGTACTTC. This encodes CASSQIAAGVREQYF.

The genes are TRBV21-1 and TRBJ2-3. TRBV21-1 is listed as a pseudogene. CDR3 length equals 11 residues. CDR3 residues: CASSKDGTQYF. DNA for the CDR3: TGTGCCAGCAGCAAAGATGGTACGCAGTATTTT.

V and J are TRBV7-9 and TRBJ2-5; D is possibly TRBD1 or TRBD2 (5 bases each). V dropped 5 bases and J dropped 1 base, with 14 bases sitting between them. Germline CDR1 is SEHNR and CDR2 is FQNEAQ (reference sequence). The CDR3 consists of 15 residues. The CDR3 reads CASSRQTTAQETQYF. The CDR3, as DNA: TGTGCCAGCAGCAGACAGACTACAGCCCAAGAGACCCAGTACTTC. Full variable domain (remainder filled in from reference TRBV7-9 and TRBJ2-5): DTGVSQNPRHKITKRGQNVTFRCDPISEHNRLYWYRQTLGQGPEFLTYFQNEAQLEKSRLLSDRFSAERPKGSFSTLEIQRTEQGDSAMYLCASSRQTTAQETQYFGPGTRLLVL.

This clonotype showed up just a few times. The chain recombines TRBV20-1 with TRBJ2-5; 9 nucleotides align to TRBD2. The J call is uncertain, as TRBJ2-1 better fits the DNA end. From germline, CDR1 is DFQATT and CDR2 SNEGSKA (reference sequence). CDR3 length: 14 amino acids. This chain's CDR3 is CSASSGSWSNEQFF. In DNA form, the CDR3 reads TGCAGTGCTAGTAGCGGGAGTTGGTCCAATGAGCAGTTCTTC.

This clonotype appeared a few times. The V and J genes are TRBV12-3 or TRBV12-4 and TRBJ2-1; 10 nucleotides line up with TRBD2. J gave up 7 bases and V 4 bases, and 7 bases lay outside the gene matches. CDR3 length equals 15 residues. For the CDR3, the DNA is TGTGCCAGCAGTTCTGCTAGCGGGAGAGGGAATGAGCAGTTCTTC. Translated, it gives CASSSASGRGNEQFF.

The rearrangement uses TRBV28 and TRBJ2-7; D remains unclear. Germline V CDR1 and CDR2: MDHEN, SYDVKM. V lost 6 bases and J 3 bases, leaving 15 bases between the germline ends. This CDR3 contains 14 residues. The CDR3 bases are TGTGCCAGCAGCCTGGATTATAAGCGCTACGAGCAGTACTTC. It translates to CASSLDYKRYEQYF. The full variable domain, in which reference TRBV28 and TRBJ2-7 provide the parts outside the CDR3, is DVKVTQSSRYLVKRTGEKVFLECVQDMDHENMFWYRQDPGLGLRLIYFSYDVKMKEKGDIPEGYSVSREKKERFSLILESASTNQTSMYLCASSLDYKRYEQYFGPGTRLTVT.

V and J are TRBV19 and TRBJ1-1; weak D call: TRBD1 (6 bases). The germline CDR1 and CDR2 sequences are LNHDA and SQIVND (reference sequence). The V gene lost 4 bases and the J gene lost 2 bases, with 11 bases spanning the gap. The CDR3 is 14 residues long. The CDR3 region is CASSTTGYNTEAFF. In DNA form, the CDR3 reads TGTGCCAGTAGTACAACAGGGTATAACACTGAAGCTTTCTTT.

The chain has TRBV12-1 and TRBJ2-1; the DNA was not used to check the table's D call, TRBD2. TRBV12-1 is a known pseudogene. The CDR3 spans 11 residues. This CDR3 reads CASSSIAGADF. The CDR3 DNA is TGTGCCAGCAGCTCAATAGCGGGAGCGGATTTC.

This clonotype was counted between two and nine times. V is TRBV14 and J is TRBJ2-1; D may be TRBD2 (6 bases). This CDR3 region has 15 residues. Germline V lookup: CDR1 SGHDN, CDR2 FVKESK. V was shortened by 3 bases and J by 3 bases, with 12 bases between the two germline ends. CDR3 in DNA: TGTGCCAGCAGCCATGGCAGGGAGGACTACAATGAGCAGTTCTTC. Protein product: CASSHGREDYNEQFF. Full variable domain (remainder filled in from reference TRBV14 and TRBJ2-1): EAGVTQFPSHSVIEKGQTVTLRCDPISGHDNLYWYRRVMGKEIKFLLHFVKESKQDESGMPNNRFLAERTGGTYSTLKVQPAELEDSGVYFCASSHGREDYNEQFFGPGTRLTVL.

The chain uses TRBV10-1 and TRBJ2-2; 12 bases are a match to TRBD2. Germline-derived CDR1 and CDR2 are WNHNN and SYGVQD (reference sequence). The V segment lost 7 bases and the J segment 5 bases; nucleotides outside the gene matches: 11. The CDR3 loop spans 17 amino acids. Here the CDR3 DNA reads TGCGCCAGCATCGTGCCGGGACTAGCGGGTCGTACCGGGGAGCTGTTTTTT. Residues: CASIVPGLAGRTGELFF.

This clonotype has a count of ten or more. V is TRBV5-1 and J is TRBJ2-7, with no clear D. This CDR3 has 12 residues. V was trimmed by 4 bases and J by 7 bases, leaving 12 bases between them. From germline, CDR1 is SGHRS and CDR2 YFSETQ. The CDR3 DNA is TGCGCCAGCAGCGTTGGGTACGGAGAGCAGTACTTC. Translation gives CASSVGYGEQYF.

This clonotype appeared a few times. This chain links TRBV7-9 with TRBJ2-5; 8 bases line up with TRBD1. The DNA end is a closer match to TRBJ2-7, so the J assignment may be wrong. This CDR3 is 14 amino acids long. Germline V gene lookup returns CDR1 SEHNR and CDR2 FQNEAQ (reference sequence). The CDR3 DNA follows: TGTGCCAGCAGCTTATCCGACAGGGGCTACGAGCAGTACTTC. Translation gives CASSLSDRGYEQYF.

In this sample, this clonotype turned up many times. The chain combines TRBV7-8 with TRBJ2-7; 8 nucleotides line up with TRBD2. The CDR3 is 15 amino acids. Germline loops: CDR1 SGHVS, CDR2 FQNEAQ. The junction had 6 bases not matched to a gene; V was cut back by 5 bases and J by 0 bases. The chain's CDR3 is CASSGSGGYSYEQYF. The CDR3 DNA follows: TGTGCCAGCAGCGGGAGCGGGGGCTACTCCTACGAGCAGTACTTC.

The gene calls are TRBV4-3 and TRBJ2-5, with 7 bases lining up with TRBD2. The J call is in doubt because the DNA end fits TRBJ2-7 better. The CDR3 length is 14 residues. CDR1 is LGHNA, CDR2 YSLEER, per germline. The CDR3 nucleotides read TGCGCCAGCAGCCAAGTAAGCGGGAAATACGAGCAGTACTTC. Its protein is CASSQVSGKYEQYF.

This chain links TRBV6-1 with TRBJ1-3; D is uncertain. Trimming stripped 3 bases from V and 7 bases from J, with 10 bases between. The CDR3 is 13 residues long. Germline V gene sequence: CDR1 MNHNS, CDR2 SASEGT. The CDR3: CASSEDSTNTIYF. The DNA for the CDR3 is TGTGCCAGCAGTGAGGACTCGACTAACACCATATATTTT.

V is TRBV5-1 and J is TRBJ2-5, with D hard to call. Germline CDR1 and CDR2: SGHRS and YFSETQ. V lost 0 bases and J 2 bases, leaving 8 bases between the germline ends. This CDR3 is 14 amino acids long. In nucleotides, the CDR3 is TGCGCCAGCAGCTTGGATACGGGTCAAGAGACCCAGTACTTC. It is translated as CASSLDTGQETQYF.

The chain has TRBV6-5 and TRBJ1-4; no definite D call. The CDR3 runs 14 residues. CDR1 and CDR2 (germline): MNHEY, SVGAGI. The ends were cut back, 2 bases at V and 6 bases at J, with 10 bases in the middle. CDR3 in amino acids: CASSYTRSDEKLFF. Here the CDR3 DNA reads TGTGCCAGCAGTTACACAAGGTCGGATGAAAAACTGTTTTTT.

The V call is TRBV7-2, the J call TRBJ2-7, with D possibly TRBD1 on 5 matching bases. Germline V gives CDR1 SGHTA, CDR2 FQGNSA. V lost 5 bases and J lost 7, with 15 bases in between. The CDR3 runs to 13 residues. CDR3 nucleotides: TGTGCCAGCAGCGTCAAGGCAGGGTGGGAGCAGTACTTC. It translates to CASSVKAGWEQYF.

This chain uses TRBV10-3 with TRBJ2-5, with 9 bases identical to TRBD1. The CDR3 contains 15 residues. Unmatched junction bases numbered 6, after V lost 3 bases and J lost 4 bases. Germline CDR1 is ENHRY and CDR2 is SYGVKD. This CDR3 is CAISDGQGRPETQYF. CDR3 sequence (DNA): TGTGCCATCAGTGACGGACAGGGGAGGCCAGAGACCCAGTACTTC.

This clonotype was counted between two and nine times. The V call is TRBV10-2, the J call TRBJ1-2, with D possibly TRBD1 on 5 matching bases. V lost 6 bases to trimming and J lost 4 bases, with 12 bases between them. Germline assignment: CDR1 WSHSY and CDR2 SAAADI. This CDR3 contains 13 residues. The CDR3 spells CASSRDLTYGYTF. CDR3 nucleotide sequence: TGCGCCAGCAGCCGGGACTTGACCTATGGCTACACCTTC.

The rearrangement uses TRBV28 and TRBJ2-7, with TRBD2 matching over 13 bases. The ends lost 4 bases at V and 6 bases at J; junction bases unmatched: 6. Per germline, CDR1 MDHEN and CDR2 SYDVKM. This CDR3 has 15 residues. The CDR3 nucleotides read TGTGCCAGCAGTTCACCGGGACTAGCGGGAATCGAGCAGTACTTC. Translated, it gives CASSSPGLAGIEQYF.

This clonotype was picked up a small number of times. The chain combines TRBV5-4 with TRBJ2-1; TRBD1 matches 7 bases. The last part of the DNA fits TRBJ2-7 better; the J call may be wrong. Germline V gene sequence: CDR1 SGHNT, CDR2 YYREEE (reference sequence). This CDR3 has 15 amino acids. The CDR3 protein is CASSLAPGGAYEQYF. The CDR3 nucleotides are TGTGCCAGCAGCTTGGCCCCAGGGGGTGCCTACGAGCAGTACTTC.

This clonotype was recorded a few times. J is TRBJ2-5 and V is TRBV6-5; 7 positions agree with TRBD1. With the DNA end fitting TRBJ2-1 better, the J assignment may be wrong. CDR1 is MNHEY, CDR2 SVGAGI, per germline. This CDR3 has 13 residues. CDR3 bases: TGTGCCAGCAGTTACTCAGGGGGCAGGGAGCAGTTCTTC. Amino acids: CASSYSGGREQFF.

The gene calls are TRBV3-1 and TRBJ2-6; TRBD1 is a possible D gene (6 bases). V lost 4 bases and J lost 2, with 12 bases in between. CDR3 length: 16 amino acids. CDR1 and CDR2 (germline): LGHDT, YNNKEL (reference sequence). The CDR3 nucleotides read TGTGCCAGCAGCCCCCAACAGGGAGCTGGGGCCAACGTCCTGACTTTC. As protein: CASSPQQGAGANVLTF.

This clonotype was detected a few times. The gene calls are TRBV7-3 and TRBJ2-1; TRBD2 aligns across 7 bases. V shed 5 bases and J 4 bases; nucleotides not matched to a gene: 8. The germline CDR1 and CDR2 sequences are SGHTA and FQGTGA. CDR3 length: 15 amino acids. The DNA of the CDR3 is TGTGCCAGCAGCGTAGGACTAGATAATTACAATGAGCAGTTCTTC. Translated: CASSVGLDNYNEQFF.

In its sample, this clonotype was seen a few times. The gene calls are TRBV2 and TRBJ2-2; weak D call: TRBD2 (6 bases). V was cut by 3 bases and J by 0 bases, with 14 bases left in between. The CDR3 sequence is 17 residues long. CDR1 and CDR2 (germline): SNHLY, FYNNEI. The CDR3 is CASSEGLRTTNTGELFF. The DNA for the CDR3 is TGTGCCAGCAGTGAGGGACTTCGGACAACGAACACCGGGGAGCTGTTTTTT.

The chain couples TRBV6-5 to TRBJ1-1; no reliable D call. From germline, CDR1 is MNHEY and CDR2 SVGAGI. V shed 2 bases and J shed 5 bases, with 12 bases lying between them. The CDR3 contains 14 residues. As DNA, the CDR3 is TGTGCCAGCAGTTACAGGGAGAGAGGTACTGAAGCTTTCTTT. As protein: CASSYRERGTEAFF.